This entry features one TCR beta chain sequence. This clonotype was detected ten times or more. The specificity of this receptor is unknown. Base qualities are not recorded, but no much larger clone differs from it by a single base. The data originate from a study of response to subunit inactivated influenza vaccine listed by TCRdb under 2018. Concerning the study at large: The study used deep quantitative T cell receptor repertoire profiling to track responses to a trivalent subunit inactivated influenza vaccine. The full study reports these points: According to the authors, only a limited number of new T cells may be recruited by each seasonal influenza vaccination.

The germline V gene (reference sequence) gives CDR1 as SGHKS and CDR2 as YYEKEE. The junction shows trimming of 1 base on V and 5 bases on J, plus 6 bases between the germline ends. The CDR3 runs 12 residues from the cysteine to the phenylalanine. Just the 36-base CDR3 DNA is kept, in frame starting at base 1. Library construction relied on RT-PCR. Sequenced using an Illumina HiSeq 2500. Using fastp at Q25 and MiXCR, TCRdb reprocessed the public reads and kept productive beta chains. When rows share a CDR3 protein, they turn into one entry using the most common DNA and genes. This sample lists about 480,000 distinct CDR3 sequences; 25% were detected once. The ten biggest clones cover 1.9% of the sample.

Material: CD4+ T cells sorted from PBMCs, obtained around 5 days after vaccination. The TCR was taken from a middle-aged man who received an inactivated influenza vaccine. Donor details come from another sample of the same person, matched by shared clones. The rearranged segments are TRBV5-5 and TRBJ1-2; the D gene is unclear. DNA sequence: TGTGCCAGCAGCTTGAGCGAATATGGCTACACCTTC. Its protein product is CASSLSEYGYTF.